The present T cell receptor beta chain was sequenced within a study of OX40 agonist ivuxolimab in advanced cancers. The wider study: All patients had ivuxolimab intravenously every 2 weeks at 0.01 to 10 mg/kg.

Study-wide results and limits: Antigens targeted by the expanded peripheral T cells were not determined. Clones of CD4+ and CD8+ blood T cells grew by week 6 at doses of 0.1 to 3.0 mg/kg.

Measured with immunoSEQ multiplex PCR; TCRdb has only the in-frame clones, and not every one. The sample has about 150,000 clones; 90% are singletons. CDR3 size: 16 residues. Trimming shortened V by 4 bases and J by 4 bases, and 17 bases separated the two germline ends. Germline V gene data show CDR1 as SGDLS and CDR2 as YYNGEE. Details on this clone: What it binds is unknown.

This receptor was taken from an adult with an advanced solid tumor such as melanoma, head and neck, liver or kidney cancer. This chain uses TRBV9 with TRBJ1-4; possible D gene TRBD1, 6 bases. Here the sequenced sample was CD4+ or CD8+ T cells sorted from blood, taken in a trial of the OX40 agonist ivuxolimab. The CDR3, as DNA: TGTGCCAGCAGCTCCCGCAGGGGACACGATAATGAAAAACTGTTTTTT. Translation gives CASSSRRGHDNEKLFF.